The 20 T cell receptor beta chains given below trace back to one sample, sequenced in a study of blood T cell repertoires in COVID-19. Only in-frame clones appear in the TCRdb table, and some are missing; sequencing was by immunoSEQ multiplex PCR. Of about 210,000 clones in the sample, around 81% were seen once. The sample was PBMCs or T cells enriched from blood (not recorded which). These receptors all stem from a woman between 50 and 59 years old with acute COVID-19.

V is TRBV30 and J is TRBJ2-7, with TRBD1 matching over 7 bases. CDR1 GTSNPN and CDR2 SVGIG come from the germline V gene (reference sequence). The CDR3 totals 15 residues. The ends lost 3 bases at V and 4 bases at J; junction bases unmatched: 12. The CDR3 sequence: CAWRARDRAGYEQYF. CDR3 DNA sequence: TGTGCCTGGAGGGCGCGCGACAGGGCAGGTTACGAGCAGTACTTC.

The V gene is TRBV7-9, the J gene TRBJ1-6, with TRBD1 identical over 10 bases. Per the germline V gene, CDR1 is SEHNR and CDR2 is FQNEAQ (reference sequence). The CDR3 totals 16 residues. V shed 6 bases and J 5 bases; nucleotides not matched to a gene: 7. CDR3 amino acids: CASSPPGTGDNSPLHF. The CDR3 DNA is TGTGCCAGCAGTCCTCCCGGGACAGGGGATAATTCACCCCTCCACTTT.

The V call is TRBV5-5, the J call TRBJ1-2, with 8 positions matching TRBD1. J lost 2 bases, V lost 4 bases, and 7 bases had no gene match. The CDR3 loop spans 15 amino acids. Germline CDR1 SGHKS, CDR2 YYEKEE (reference sequence). The DNA of the CDR3 is TGTGCCAGCAGCGACCCGGGACAGGCAAACTATGGCTACACCTTC. This sequence encodes CASSDPGQANYGYTF.

The chain couples TRBV7-9 to TRBJ2-3; 12 bases agree with TRBD2. This CDR3 contains 17 residues. Germline trimming cut 5 bases from V and 1 base from J; bases unmatched to any gene: 7. CDR1 SEHNR and CDR2 FQNEAQ come from the germline V gene (reference sequence). DNA of the CDR3: TGTGCCAGCAGCCCATTGACTAGCGGGGGAGGCACAGATACGCAGTATTTT. Translation: CASSPLTSGGGTDTQYF.

The chain recombines TRBV7-2 with TRBJ2-7; tentative D call: TRBD1 (6 bases). The V end was cut by 5 bases, the J end by 0 bases, with 14 bases between. Germline assignment: CDR1 SGHTA and CDR2 FQGNSA. The CDR3 covers 15 residues. In nucleotides, the CDR3 is TGTGCCAGCAGCGTTACAGGGCCTAGCTCCTACGAGCAGTACTTC. It yields the protein CASSVTGPSSYEQYF.

The chain couples TRBV19 to TRBJ2-1, with D perhaps matching TRBD1 (7 bases). The V and J ends lost 0 bases and 4 bases respectively, with 13 bases between them. The germline V gene encodes CDR1 LNHDA and CDR2 SQIVND (reference sequence). The CDR3 is 16 amino acids. The CDR3 region is CASSIDQGGGYNEQFF. CDR3 coding DNA: TGTGCCAGTAGTATAGATCAGGGGGGTGGTTACAATGAGCAGTTCTTC.

This sequence joins TRBV4-3 and TRBJ2-1; 9 bases are a match to TRBD2. V dropped 0 bases and J dropped 4; count of bases not matched to a gene: 4. Germline lookup yields CDR1 LGHNA and CDR2 YSLEER. The CDR3 totals 16 residues. As DNA, the CDR3 is TGCGCCAGCAGCCAAGAGGTAGCGGGGGCATACAATGAGCAGTTCTTC. This encodes CASSQEVAGAYNEQFF.

The J gene is TRBJ2-7, the V gene TRBV12-5, with D possibly matching TRBD2 (5 bases). V lost 10 bases and J lost 1, with 14 bases in between. Germline CDR1 is LGHNT and CDR2 is FRNRAP. This CDR3 contains 13 residues. The CDR3 bases are TGTGCTACTTCCCGGACTGGTTCCTACGAGCAGTACTTC. Protein: CATSRTGSYEQYF.

The V gene is TRBV4-3, the J gene TRBJ2-7; TRBD1 agrees at 8 bases. Germline loops: CDR1 LGHNA, CDR2 YSLEER. The CDR3 length is 15 residues. The J segment lost 7 bases and the V segment lost 0 bases, leaving 8 bases of the junction unmatched. The CDR3 DNA reads TGCGCCAGCAGCCAAGATCTCGGACAGGGCTGGGAGCAGTACTTC. Its protein is CASSQDLGQGWEQYF.

This sequence joins TRBV19 and TRBJ1-5; D uncertain. V shed 7 bases and J shed 1 base, with 14 bases lying between them. Germline lookup yields CDR1 LNHDA and CDR2 SQIVND (reference sequence). The CDR3 sequence is 15 residues long. CDR3 sequence: CASTVTVRSNQPQHF. The CDR3 DNA is TGTGCCAGTACGGTCACGGTGCGGAGCAATCAGCCCCAGCATTTT.

The V call is TRBV5-4, the J call TRBJ2-7, with 7 bases that match TRBD2. The CDR3 has 15 amino acids. V shed 0 bases, J shed 4 bases, and the junction held 7 bases outside the gene matches. The germline CDR1 and CDR2 sequences are SGHNT and YYREEE (reference sequence). This CDR3 reads CASSLVGLEYYEQYF. DNA for the CDR3: TGTGCCAGCAGCTTGGTTGGACTAGAGTATTACGAGCAGTACTTC.

This chain uses TRBV7-2 with TRBJ1-1; D gene unclear. Germline CDR1 SGHTA, CDR2 FQGNSA. V lost 2 bases, J lost 4 bases, and 8 bases lay in between. The CDR3 extends over 13 amino acids. The CDR3 sequence: CASSLLPGTEAFF. CDR3 nucleotides: TGTGCCAGCAGCTTACTCCCGGGCACTGAAGCTTTCTTT.

V gene TRBV3-1 (or the pseudogene TRBV3-2) combines with J gene TRBJ2-2, with D hard to call. Per germline, CDR1 LGHDT and CDR2 YNNKEL (reference sequence). The CDR3 sequence is 12 residues long. Between the trimmed V and J ends, which lost 5 bases and 3 bases, there was a span of 4 bases. CDR3 nucleotide sequence: TGTGCCAGCAGCACAGACACCGGGGAGCTGTTTTTT. Its translation: CASSTDTGELFF.

This clone was seen more than once but under ten times. This chain connects TRBV5-1 to TRBJ1-3, with D tentatively TRBD1 (5 bases). Germline assignment: CDR1 SGHRS and CDR2 YFSETQ. The ends were cut back, 0 bases at V and 0 bases at J, with 7 bases in the middle. The CDR3 spans 15 residues. The CDR3 protein is CASSLAGGSGNTIYF. The CDR3 coding sequence is TGCGCCAGCAGCTTGGCGGGGGGCTCTGGAAACACCATATATTTT. Full variable domain (outside the CDR3, taken from reference TRBV5-1 and TRBJ1-3): KAGVTQTPRYLIKTRGQQVTLSCSPISGHRSVSWYQQTPGQGLQFLFEYFSETQRNKGNFPGRFSGRQFSNSRSEMNVSTLELGDSALYLCASSLAGGSGNTIYFGEGSWLTVV.

This clone was seen once. V is TRBV4-2 and J is TRBJ2-5; D gene ambiguous. The germline V gene encodes CDR1 LGHNA and CDR2 YNFKEQ. The V gene lost 0 bases and the J gene lost 10 bases, with 21 bases spanning the gap. This CDR3 comprises 16 residues. In nucleotides, the CDR3 is TGTGCCAGCAGCCAAGATTATGCCGATGGGCAAGGTTTCCAGTACTTC. Its protein product is CASSQDYADGQGFQYF.

In its sample, this clone was seen a few times. The chain's CDR3 is CASSPGGHSPLHF. As DNA, the CDR3 is TGTGCCAGCAGTCCCGGGGGGCATTCACCCCTCCACTTT. The chain is built from TRBV6-5 and TRBJ1-6; TRBD1 is a possible D gene (6 bases). This CDR3 has 13 amino acids. Deletions cut 5 bases from V and 8 bases from J, with 10 bases between. Germline V gene sequence: CDR1 MNHEY, CDR2 SVGAGI.

The chain employs TRBV23-1 and TRBJ2-1; weak D call: TRBD2 (5 bases). TRBV23-1 is an open reading frame, and its role is uncertain. V lost 7 bases and J 7 bases, leaving 17 bases between the germline ends. The CDR3 has 14 amino acids. Written as DNA, the CDR3 is TGCGCCAGCACTCCGACGGGGAGAGGTAATGAGCAGTTCTTC. This codes for CASTPTGRGNEQFF.

The chain joins TRBV5-6 to TRBJ1-2; 8 nucleotides agree with TRBD1. The germline CDR1 and CDR2 sequences are SGHDT and YYEEEE. Trimming cost V 1 base and J 0 bases; bases outside gene matches: 5. CDR3 length: 16 amino acids. CDR3 DNA: TGTGCCAGCAGCTTGTCTCAGGGGGCGGCTAACTATGGCTACACCTTC. Translating gives CASSLSQGAANYGYTF.

The chain uses TRBV4-3 and TRBJ1-5, with a tentative D call TRBD1 (5 bases). This CDR3 has 13 residues. Trimming took 0 bases from V and 6 from J, leaving 6 bases between them. Germline-derived CDR1 and CDR2 are LGHNA and YSLEER. Here the CDR3 DNA reads TGCGCCAGCAGCCAAGATAGGGGTCAGCCCCAGCATTTT. It codes for CASSQDRGQPQHF.

V usage is TRBV7-3 and J usage is TRBJ2-2; a weak D match, TRBD2 (5 bases). Germline-derived CDR1 and CDR2 are SGHTA and FQGTGA. The CDR3 has 18 residues. Trimming took off 4 bases at V and 2 bases at J, with 20 bases between the two ends. Written as DNA, the CDR3 is TGTGCCAGCAGCTCCGCCACACTTCGGACTCGCAACACCGGGGAGCTGTTTTTT. This encodes CASSSATLRTRNTGELFF. The full variable domain, in which reference TRBV7-3 and TRBJ2-2 provide the parts outside the CDR3, is GAGVSQTPSNKVTEKGKYVELRCDPISGHTALYWYRQSLGQGPEFLIYFQGTGAADDSGLPNDRFFAVRPEGSVSTLKIQRTERGDSAVYLCASSSATLRTRNTGELFFGEGSRLTVL.